What follows describes a single T cell receptor beta chain. Its antigen remains unidentified. This sample is part of a study of CD8 T cells in ankylosing spondylitis. Quantitative 5'-RACE was performed with molecular barcodes, and it yielded the TCR beta libraries. TCRdb called the 5' RACE reads again in MiXCR, with one record for every CDR3 protein. In the table there are around 300,000 distinct CDR3 sequences, approximately 14% of which are singletons. Overall study findings and caveats: Reportedly, disease-linked clones are significantly enriched in ankylosing spondylitis patients' matched synovial fluid. Several of the motif variants were reported before in synovial fluid and blood from reactive arthritis.

The V end was cut by 7 bases, the J end by 1 base, with 16 bases between. This CDR3 contains 15 residues. This chain uses TRBV12-3 or TRBV12-4 with TRBJ1-1; no reliable D call. What was sequenced was blood, either unsorted or a sorted T cell fraction (not recorded which). This sequence was found in a male donor with ankylosing spondylitis or in good health (not recorded which). CDR3: CASNSPGRTNTEAFF. Here the CDR3 DNA reads TGTGCCAGCAACAGTCCGGGCCGTACGAACACTGAAGCTTTCTTT.